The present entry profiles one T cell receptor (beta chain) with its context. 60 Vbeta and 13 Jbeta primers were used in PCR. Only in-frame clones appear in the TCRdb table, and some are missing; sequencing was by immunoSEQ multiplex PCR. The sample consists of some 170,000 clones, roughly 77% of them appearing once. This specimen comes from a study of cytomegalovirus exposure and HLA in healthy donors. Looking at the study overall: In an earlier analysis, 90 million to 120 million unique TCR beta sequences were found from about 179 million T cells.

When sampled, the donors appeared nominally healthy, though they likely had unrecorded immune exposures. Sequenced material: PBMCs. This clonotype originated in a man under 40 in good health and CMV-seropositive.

CDR3 DNA sequence: TGCGCCAGCAGTGAGTCGTTGGGGGCCCACAATGAGCAGTTCTTC. This sequence encodes CASSESLGAHNEQFF. The chain couples TRBV10-2 to TRBJ2-1, with TRBD1 as a possible D gene (6 bases). Germline V gene data show CDR1 as WSHSY and CDR2 as SAAADI. V lost 0 bases and J lost 5, with 11 bases in between. This CDR3 is 15 amino acids long.